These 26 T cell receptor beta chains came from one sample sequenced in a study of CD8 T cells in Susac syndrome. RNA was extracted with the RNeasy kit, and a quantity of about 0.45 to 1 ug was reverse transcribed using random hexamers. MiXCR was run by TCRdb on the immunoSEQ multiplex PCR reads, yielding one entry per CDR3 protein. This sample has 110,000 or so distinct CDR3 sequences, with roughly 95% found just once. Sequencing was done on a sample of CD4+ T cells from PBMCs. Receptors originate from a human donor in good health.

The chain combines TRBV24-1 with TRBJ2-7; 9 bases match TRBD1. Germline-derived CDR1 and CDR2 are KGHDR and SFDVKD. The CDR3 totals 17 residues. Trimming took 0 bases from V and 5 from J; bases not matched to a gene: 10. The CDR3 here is CATSDLTRGTGIHEQYF. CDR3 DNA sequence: TGTGCCACCAGTGATTTGACCCGAGGGACAGGGATCCACGAGCAGTACTTC.

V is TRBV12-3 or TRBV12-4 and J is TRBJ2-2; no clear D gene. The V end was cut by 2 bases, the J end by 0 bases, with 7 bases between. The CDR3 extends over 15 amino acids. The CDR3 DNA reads TGTGCCAGCAGTTTAAGGTTGGCGAACACCGGGGAGCTGTTTTTT. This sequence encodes CASSLRLANTGELFF.

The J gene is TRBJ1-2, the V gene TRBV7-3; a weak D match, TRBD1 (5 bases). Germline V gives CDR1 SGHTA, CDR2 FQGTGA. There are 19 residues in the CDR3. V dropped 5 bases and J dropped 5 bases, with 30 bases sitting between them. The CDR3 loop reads CASSLRGTQQPLPEYGYTF. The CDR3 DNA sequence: TGTGCCAGCAGCCTCCGGGGCACCCAACAGCCCTTGCCCGAGTATGGCTACACCTTC.

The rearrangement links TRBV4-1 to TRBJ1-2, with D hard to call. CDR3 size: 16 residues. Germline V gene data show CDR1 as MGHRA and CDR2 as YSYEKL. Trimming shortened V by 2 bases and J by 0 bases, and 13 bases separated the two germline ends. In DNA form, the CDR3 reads TGCGCCAGCAGCCAATCGATGGGAGAGTCTAACTATGGCTACACCTTC. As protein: CASSQSMGESNYGYTF.

CDR3 sequence (DNA): TGTGCCAGCAGTGAATTTTTGGGAACTGAAGCTTTCTTT. It is translated as CASSEFLGTEAFF. J is TRBJ1-1 and V is TRBV25-1; the D is unclear. Germline assignment: CDR1 MGHDK and CDR2 SYGVNS. This CDR3 is built from 13 residues. V gave up 1 base and J gave up 5 bases, with 8 bases separating them.

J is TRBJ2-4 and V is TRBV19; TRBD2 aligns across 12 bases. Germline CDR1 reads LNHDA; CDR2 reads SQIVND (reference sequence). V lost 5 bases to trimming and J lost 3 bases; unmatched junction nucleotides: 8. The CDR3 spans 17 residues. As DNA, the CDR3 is TGTGCCAGTAGTCCTAGCGGGAGGGCCGGGGACAAAAACATTCAGTACTTC. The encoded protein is CASSPSGRAGDKNIQYF.

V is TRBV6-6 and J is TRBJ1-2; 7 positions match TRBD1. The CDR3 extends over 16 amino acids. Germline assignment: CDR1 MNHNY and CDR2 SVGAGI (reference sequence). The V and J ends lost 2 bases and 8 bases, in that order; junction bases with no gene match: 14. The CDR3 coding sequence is TGTGCCAGCAGTTACCCCGTTACCACAGGGGATGCGGGCTACACCTTC. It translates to CASSYPVTTGDAGYTF.

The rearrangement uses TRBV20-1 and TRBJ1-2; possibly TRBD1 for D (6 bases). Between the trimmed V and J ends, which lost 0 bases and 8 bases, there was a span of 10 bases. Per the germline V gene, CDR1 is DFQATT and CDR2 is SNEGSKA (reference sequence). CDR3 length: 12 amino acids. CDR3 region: CSARDQGRGYTF. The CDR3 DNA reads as TGCAGTGCTAGAGATCAGGGGCGAGGCTACACCTTC.

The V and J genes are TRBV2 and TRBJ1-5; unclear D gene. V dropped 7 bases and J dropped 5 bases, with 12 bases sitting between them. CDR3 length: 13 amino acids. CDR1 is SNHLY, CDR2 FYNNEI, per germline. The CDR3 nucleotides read TGTGCCAGCAACCTGGGTGAGGATCAGCCCCAGCATTTT. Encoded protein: CASNLGEDQPQHF.

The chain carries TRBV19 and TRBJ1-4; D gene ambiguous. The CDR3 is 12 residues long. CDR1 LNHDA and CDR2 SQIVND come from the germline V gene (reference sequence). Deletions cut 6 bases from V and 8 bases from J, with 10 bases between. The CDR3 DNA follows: TGTGCCAGTAGCCCAAGGAGAGAAAAACTGTTTTTT. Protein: CASSPRREKLFF.

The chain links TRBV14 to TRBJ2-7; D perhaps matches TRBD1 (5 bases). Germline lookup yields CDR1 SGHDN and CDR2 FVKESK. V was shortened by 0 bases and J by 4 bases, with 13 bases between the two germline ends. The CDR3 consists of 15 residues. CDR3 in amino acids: CASSQDLGREYEQYF. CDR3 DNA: TGTGCCAGCAGCCAAGATCTTGGCAGGGAATACGAGCAGTACTTC.

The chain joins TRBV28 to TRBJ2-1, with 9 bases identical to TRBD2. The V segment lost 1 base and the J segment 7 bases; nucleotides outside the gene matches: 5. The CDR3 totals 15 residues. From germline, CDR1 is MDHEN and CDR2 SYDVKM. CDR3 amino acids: CASSLSGLAGNEQFF. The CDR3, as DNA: TGTGCCAGCAGTTTATCGGGACTAGCTGGTAATGAGCAGTTCTTC.

CDR3 sequence reads: CASSSRDFPGEQYF. CDR3 bases: TGTGCCAGCAGCTCGCGGGACTTCCCTGGGGAGCAGTACTTC. The chain links TRBV7-2 to TRBJ2-7; D possibly corresponds to TRBD2 (6 bases). Germline V gives CDR1 SGHTA, CDR2 FQGNSA. Between the trimmed V and J ends, which lost 4 bases and 7 bases, there was a span of 17 bases. CDR3 size: 14 residues.

CDR3 in amino acids: CASSLTGQGLYEQYF. Written as DNA, the CDR3 is TGCGCCAGCAGCTTAACGGGACAGGGCCTCTACGAGCAGTACTTC. The chain combines TRBV5-1 with TRBJ2-7; 9 nucleotides agree with TRBD1. The CDR3 runs 15 residues. Germline CDR1 and CDR2: SGHRS and YFSETQ. V was pared by 2 bases and J by 3 bases, with 6 bases of the junction left unmatched.

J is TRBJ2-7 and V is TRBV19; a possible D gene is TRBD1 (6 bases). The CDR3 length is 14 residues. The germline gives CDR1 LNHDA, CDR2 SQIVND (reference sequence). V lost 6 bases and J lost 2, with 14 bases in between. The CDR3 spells CASRTDRPPYEQYF. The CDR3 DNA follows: TGTGCCAGTAGGACCGACAGGCCCCCCTACGAGCAGTACTTC.

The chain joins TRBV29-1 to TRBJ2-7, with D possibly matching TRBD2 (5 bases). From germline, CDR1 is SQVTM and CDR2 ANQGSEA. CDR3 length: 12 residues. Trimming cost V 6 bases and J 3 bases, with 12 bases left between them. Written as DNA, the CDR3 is TGCAGCGTCCCACGACTAAGCTACGAGCAGTACTTC. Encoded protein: CSVPRLSYEQYF.

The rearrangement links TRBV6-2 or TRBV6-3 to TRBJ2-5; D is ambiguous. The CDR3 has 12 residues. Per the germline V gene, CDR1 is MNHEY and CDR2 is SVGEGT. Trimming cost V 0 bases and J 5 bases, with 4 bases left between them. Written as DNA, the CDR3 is TGTGCCAGCAGTTACTCGATCGAGACCCAGTACTTC. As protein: CASSYSIETQYF.

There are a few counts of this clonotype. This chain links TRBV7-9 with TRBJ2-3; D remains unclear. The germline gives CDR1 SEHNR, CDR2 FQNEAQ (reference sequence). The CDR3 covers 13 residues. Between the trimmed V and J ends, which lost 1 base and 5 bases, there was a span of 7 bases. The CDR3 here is CASSLDGRDTQYF. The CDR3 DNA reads TGTGCCAGCAGCTTAGATGGTCGAGATACGCAGTATTTT.

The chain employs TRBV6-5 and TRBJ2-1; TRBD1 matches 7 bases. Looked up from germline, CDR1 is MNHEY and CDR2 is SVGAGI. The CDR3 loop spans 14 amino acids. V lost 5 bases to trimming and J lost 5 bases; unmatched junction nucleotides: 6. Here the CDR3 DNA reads TGTGCCAGCAGTCGGGGACAGACCAACAATGAGCAGTTCTTC. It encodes CASSRGQTNNEQFF.

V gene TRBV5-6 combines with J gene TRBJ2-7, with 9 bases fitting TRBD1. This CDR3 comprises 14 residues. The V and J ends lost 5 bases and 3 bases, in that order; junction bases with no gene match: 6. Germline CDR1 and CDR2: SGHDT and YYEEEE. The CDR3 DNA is TGTGCCAGCAGGAGGACAGGGGCTAACTACGAGCAGTACTTC. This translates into CASRRTGANYEQYF.

In DNA, the CDR3 is TGTGCCAGCAGCCAGGGACAGGTACCCTACGAGCAGTACTTC. As protein: CASSQGQVPYEQYF. The chain couples TRBV2 to TRBJ2-7; 8 nucleotides match TRBD1. This CDR3 is built from 14 residues. The junction had 6 bases not matched to a gene; V was cut back by 6 bases and J by 2 bases. CDR1 SNHLY and CDR2 FYNNEI come from the germline V gene.

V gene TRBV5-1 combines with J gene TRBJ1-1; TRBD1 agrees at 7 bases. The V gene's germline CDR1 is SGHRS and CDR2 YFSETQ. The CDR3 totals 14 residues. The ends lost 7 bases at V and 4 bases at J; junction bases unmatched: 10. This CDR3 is CASLPGQQSTEAFF. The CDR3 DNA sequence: TGCGCCAGCCTTCCGGGACAGCAGAGCACTGAAGCTTTCTTT.

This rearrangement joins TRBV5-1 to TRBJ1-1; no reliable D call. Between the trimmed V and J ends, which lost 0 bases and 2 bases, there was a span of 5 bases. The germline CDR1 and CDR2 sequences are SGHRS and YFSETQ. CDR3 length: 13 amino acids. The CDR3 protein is CASSLEENTEAFF. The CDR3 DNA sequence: TGCGCCAGCAGCTTGGAAGAAAACACTGAAGCTTTCTTT.

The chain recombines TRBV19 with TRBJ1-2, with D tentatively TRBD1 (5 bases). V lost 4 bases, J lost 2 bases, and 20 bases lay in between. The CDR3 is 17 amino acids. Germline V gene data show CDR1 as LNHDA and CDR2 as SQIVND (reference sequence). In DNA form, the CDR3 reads TGTGCCAGTAGTAACCCCGGGACTGCAGAGAAGAACTATGGCTACACCTTC. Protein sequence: CASSNPGTAEKNYGYTF.

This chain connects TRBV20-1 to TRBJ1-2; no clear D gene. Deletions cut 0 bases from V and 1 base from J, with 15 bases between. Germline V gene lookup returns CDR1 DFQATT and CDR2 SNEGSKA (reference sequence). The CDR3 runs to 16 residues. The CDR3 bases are TGCAGTGCTAGAGATCGAGCCCTTCCCCTTAACTATGGCTACACCTTC. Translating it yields CSARDRALPLNYGYTF.

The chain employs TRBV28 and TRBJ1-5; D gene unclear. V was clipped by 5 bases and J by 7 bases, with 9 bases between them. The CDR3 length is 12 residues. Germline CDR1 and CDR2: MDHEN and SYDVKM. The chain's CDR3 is CASSTVVQPQHF. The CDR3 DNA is TGTGCCAGCAGTACCGTCGTGCAGCCCCAGCATTTT.